One sample yielded the 20 T cell receptor beta chains listed below, sequenced in a study of T-cell memory formation after mild COVID-19. TCRdb reprocessed the 5' RACE reads via MiXCR and lists one record per CDR3 protein. The sample consists of roughly 110,000 distinct CDR3 sequences, approximately 13% of them appearing once. The sample consisted of PBMCs or a T cell subset sorted from them (not recorded which). The source is an adult woman who had mild COVID-19 (a few samples of this study predate the infection). Cell type and time point are not known.

The sample holds a few counts of this clonotype. The chain joins TRBV4-2 to TRBJ1-2; D not certain. CDR1 and CDR2 (germline): LGHNA, YNFKEQ. V dropped 3 bases and J dropped 1 base, with 9 bases sitting between them. The CDR3 runs 14 residues. The CDR3 spells CASSQNQFNYGYTF. CDR3 nucleotides: TGTGCCAGCAGCCAGAATCAATTTAACTATGGCTACACCTTC.

The chain combines TRBV11-3 with TRBJ2-1; 10 bases agree with TRBD2. The CDR3 is 15 amino acids. Germline values: CDR1 SGHNT, CDR2 YENEEA. V shed 5 bases, J shed 7 bases, and the junction held 8 bases outside the gene matches. The CDR3 spells CASSQEREGGNEQFF. The CDR3 DNA sequence: TGTGCCAGCAGCCAAGAGCGGGAGGGTGGGAATGAGCAGTTCTTC.

This clonotype has a count of ten or more. The chain combines TRBV29-1 with TRBJ2-3; D uncertain. The V and J ends lost 0 bases and 4 bases respectively, with 8 bases between them. The CDR3 contains 13 residues. Germline V gene sequence: CDR1 SQVTM, CDR2 ANQGSEA. The CDR3 DNA reads as TGCAGCGTTGAAGATCCCATGGCAGATACGCAGTATTTT. It is translated as CSVEDPMADTQYF.

This clonotype has a handful of counts. The chain joins TRBV7-9 to TRBJ2-1; 12 bases fit TRBD2. Trimming cost V 2 bases and J 9 bases; bases outside gene matches: 5. This CDR3 contains 15 residues. Looked up from germline, CDR1 is SEHNR and CDR2 is FQNEAQ (reference sequence). The CDR3, as DNA: TGTGCCAGCAGCTTAATGACTAGCGGGAGTCCTGAGCAGTTCTTC. Amino acids: CASSLMTSGSPEQFF.

The chain is built from TRBV6-6 and TRBJ2-7; D possibly corresponds to TRBD2 (5 bases). The germline V gene encodes CDR1 MNHNY and CDR2 SVGAGI (reference sequence). Trimming stripped 0 bases from V and 6 bases from J, with 18 bases between. The CDR3 contains 16 residues. In DNA form, the CDR3 reads TGTGCCAGCAGTTACTCGATTGGGCAGGACTTCACCGAGCAGTACTTC. Residues: CASSYSIGQDFTEQYF.

In its sample, this clonotype was seen many times. The gene calls are TRBV5-1 and TRBJ2-2; 9 positions match TRBD1. V was pared by 0 bases and J by 4 bases, with 1 base of the junction left unmatched. The CDR3 consists of 15 residues. From germline, CDR1 is SGHRS and CDR2 YFSETQ. The CDR3 loop reads CASSLGQGGTGELFF. The CDR3 DNA reads TGCGCCAGCAGCTTGGGACAGGGGGGCACCGGGGAGCTGTTTTTT. Looking up the rest from reference TRBV5-1 and TRBJ2-2 gives the full variable domain: KAGVTQTPRYLIKTRGQQVTLSCSPISGHRSVSWYQQTPGQGLQFLFEYFSETQRNKGNFPGRFSGRQFSNSRSEMNVSTLELGDSALYLCASSLGQGGTGELFFGEGSRLTVL.

V gene TRBV12-3 or TRBV12-4 combines with J gene TRBJ2-7; D unresolved. The V end lost 4 bases, the J end lost 7 bases, and 11 bases lay between the germline ends. The CDR3 is 12 residues long. CDR3 DNA sequence: TGTGCCAGCAGTTCCGGCAACGGGGAGCAGTACTTC. Its protein product is CASSSGNGEQYF.

This clonotype was detected many times. V is TRBV7-8 and J is TRBJ2-1; tentative D call: TRBD2 (5 bases). Germline CDR1 and CDR2: SGHVS and FQNEAQ. The CDR3 totals 16 residues. Between the trimmed V and J ends, which lost 3 bases and 0 bases, there was a span of 12 bases. The CDR3 protein is CASSFSMGSSYNEQFF. The CDR3 DNA reads as TGTGCCAGCAGCTTTTCAATGGGGAGCTCCTACAATGAGCAGTTCTTC.

The J gene is TRBJ2-2, the V gene TRBV6-5, with 7 bases matching TRBD1. Germline V gene lookup returns CDR1 MNHEY and CDR2 SVGAGI. This CDR3 spans 16 amino acids. With 6 bases clipped from V and 4 bases from J, the junction kept 11 bases outside the gene matches. The chain's CDR3 is CASSYRDSPFTGELFF. The CDR3 DNA reads TGTGCCAGCAGCTACCGGGACAGTCCTTTCACCGGGGAGCTGTTTTTT.

The rearrangement links TRBV7-9 to TRBJ1-4, with 7 nucleotides matching TRBD1. The CDR3 has 15 residues. V shed 5 bases, J shed 6 bases, and the junction held 9 bases outside the gene matches. Germline V gene lookup returns CDR1 SEHNR and CDR2 FQNEAQ (reference sequence). CDR3 sequence reads: CASSPPGTEDEKLFF. The CDR3 bases are TGTGCCAGCAGCCCCCCCGGGACAGAGGATGAAAAACTGTTTTTT. Together with reference TRBV7-9 and TRBJ1-4, the CDR3 gives the full variable domain: DTGVSQNPRHKITKRGQNVTFRCDPISEHNRLYWYRQTLGQGPEFLTYFQNEAQLEKSRLLSDRFSAERPKGSFSTLEIQRTEQGDSAMYLCASSPPGTEDEKLFFGSGTQLSVL.

This chain joins TRBV12-3 or TRBV12-4 and TRBJ2-1; a weak D match, TRBD2 (5 bases). V lost 10 bases and J lost 4, with 20 bases in between. CDR3 length equals 15 residues. CDR3 protein: CATASLEPSYNEQFF. The DNA for the CDR3 is TGTGCCACAGCCTCACTAGAGCCCTCATACAATGAGCAGTTCTTC.

The table lists this clonotype with many counts. V is TRBV5-6 and J is TRBJ2-1; D gene ambiguous. CDR1 and CDR2 from the germline V gene are SGHDT and YYEEEE. CDR3 size: 13 residues. Deletions cut 0 bases from V and 2 bases from J, with 3 bases between. The CDR3 coding sequence is TGTGCCAGCAGCTTGGGGCCCTACAATGAGCAGTTCTTC. Translating it yields CASSLGPYNEQFF.

The sample holds a few counts of this clonotype. The rearrangement links TRBV7-6 to TRBJ1-2, with 7 nucleotides matching TRBD1. Per the germline V gene, CDR1 is SGHVS and CDR2 is FNYEAQ. Germline trimming cut 5 bases from V and 7 bases from J; bases unmatched to any gene: 7. This CDR3 is 13 amino acids long. The CDR3 protein is CASSAQGLSGYTF. As DNA, the CDR3 is TGTGCCAGCAGCGCACAGGGGCTTAGTGGCTACACCTTC.

This sequence joins TRBV20-1 and TRBJ2-1; possible D gene TRBD2, 5 bases. V dropped 6 bases and J dropped 0 bases, with 15 bases sitting between them. This CDR3 spans 15 amino acids. CDR1 is DFQATT and CDR2 is SNEGSKA in the germline V gene (reference sequence). The CDR3 protein is CSAPSGKGSYNEQFF. The CDR3 nucleotides read TGCAGTGCCCCCTCGGGGAAGGGCTCCTACAATGAGCAGTTCTTC.

There are a few counts of this clonotype. J is TRBJ2-1 and V is TRBV4-1; 9 bases line up with TRBD2. Germline CDR1 MGHRA, CDR2 YSYEKL. V dropped 3 bases and J dropped 6; count of bases not matched to a gene: 6. This CDR3 has 15 residues. As DNA, the CDR3 is TGCGCCAGCAGCCATAGGGGACTAGCTGCCAATGAGCAGTTCTTC. It encodes CASSHRGLAANEQFF.

This clonotype occurred a few times. This chain joins TRBV4-3 and TRBJ2-7, with TRBD1 matching 7 bases. With 6 bases clipped from V and 2 bases from J, the junction kept 10 bases outside the gene matches. The CDR3 runs to 15 residues. CDR1 and CDR2 from the germline V gene are LGHNA and YSLEER. CDR3 DNA: TGCGCCAGCAGACTTCACAGGGGTAACACCTACGAGCAGTACTTC. Translation gives CASRLHRGNTYEQYF.

This clonotype was seen at least ten times. This chain's CDR3 is CASSLGGYQQFF. Written as DNA, the CDR3 is TGTGCCAGCAGCTTGGGAGGCTACCAGCAGTTCTTC. V usage is TRBV5-6 and J usage is TRBJ2-1; D not resolved. The CDR3 spans 12 residues. Germline values: CDR1 SGHDT, CDR2 YYEEEE. V was clipped by 0 bases and J by 11 bases, with 9 bases between them. Looking up the rest from reference TRBV5-6 and TRBJ2-1 gives the full variable domain: DAGVTQSPTHLIKTRGQQVTLRCSPKSGHDTVSWYQQALGQGPQFIFQYYEEEERQRGNFPDRFSGHQFPNYSSELNVNALLLGDSALYLCASSLGGYQQFFGPGTRLTVL.

This clonotype was detected a few times. The genes are TRBV3-1 and TRBJ2-3; D is possibly TRBD1 (6 bases). The CDR3 has 14 residues. The V end was cut by 0 bases, the J end by 6 bases, with 10 bases between. Germline lookup yields CDR1 LGHDT and CDR2 YNNKEL (reference sequence). The CDR3 DNA follows: TGTGCCAGCAGCCAAGAACAGGGTACGGATACGCAGTATTTT. This encodes CASSQEQGTDTQYF.

This chain links TRBV12-3 or TRBV12-4 with TRBJ2-7, with D possibly being TRBD1 or TRBD2 (5 bases each). The CDR3 is 13 amino acids. The ends were cut back, 7 bases at V and 1 base at J, with 11 bases in the middle. CDR3 amino acids: CASTPRGSYEQYF. The CDR3 DNA sequence: TGTGCCAGCACCCCGAGGGGTTCCTACGAGCAGTACTTC.

This clonotype has a handful of counts. The chain recombines TRBV7-8 with TRBJ2-7; TRBD1 might be the D (8 bases). The CDR3 is 15 amino acids. V was pared by 5 bases and J by 2 bases, with 16 bases between. Germline V gene sequence: CDR1 SGHVS, CDR2 FQNEAQ. The CDR3 nucleotides are TGTGCCAGCAGCCCCACAGGGGGGGTCGCCTACGAGCAGTACTTC. This gives the protein CASSPTGGVAYEQYF.